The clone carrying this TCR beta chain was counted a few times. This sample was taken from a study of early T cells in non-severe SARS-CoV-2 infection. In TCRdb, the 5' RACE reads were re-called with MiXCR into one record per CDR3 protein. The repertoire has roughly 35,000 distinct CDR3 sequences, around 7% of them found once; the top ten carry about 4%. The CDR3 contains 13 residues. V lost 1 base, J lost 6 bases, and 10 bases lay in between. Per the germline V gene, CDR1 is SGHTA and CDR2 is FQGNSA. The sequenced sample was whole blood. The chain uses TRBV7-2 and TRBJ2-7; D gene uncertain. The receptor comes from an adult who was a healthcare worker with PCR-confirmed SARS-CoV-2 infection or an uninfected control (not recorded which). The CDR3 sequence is CASSLVVNSEQYF. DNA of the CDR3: TGTGCCAGCAGCTTAGTAGTTAATAGCGAGCAGTACTTC.